This is a list of T cell receptor beta chains from one sample in a study of T cell repertoires in cytomegalovirus infection. No cognate antigen is known for these TCRs. MiXCR, run by TCRdb on the reads, gives a single entry per CDR3 protein. The table includes about 830,000 distinct CDR3 sequences, about 30% detected once. The starting material was cultured CD8+ T cells from PBMCs, obtained from culture after CMV antigen stimulation. All receptors come from a human donor in good health (CMV status not recorded). Some clones in this sample may be carry-over from other donors' samples. The CDR3 runs from the conserved cysteine through the conserved F or W. Not all rows give a size; the values are once, few, many and, for expanded clones, a class.

abundance	v_gene	len	CDR3aa
NA	TRBV19	16	CASSIPPDRAYNEQFF
NA	TRBV7-8	15	CASSLPGGTGQPQHF
NA	TRBV6-5	16	CASSYGPGGVNYGYTF
once	TRBV19	17	CASSIPPWRSNGDEQFF
few	TRBV6-2/TRBV6-3	14	CASDLGRENTEAFF
once	TRBV6-5	13	CASRKGAGTEAFF
NA	TRBV6-2/TRBV6-3	16	CASSDRHDFSNQPQHF
NA	TRBV7-3	15	CASSRWDRATDMQYF
NA	TRBV10-3	14	CAISSSGGADTQYF
few	TRBV19	16	CASSQRDRGLSDTQYF
NA	TRBV5-4	15	CASSRGWDGTYEQYF
NA	TRBV6-2/TRBV6-3	20	CASSYPALRMTGGNTDTQYF
NA	TRBV27	15	CASTLSGLVSETQYF
few	TRBV12-3/TRBV12-4	14	CASTRTGVFHEQYF
NA	TRBV18	14	CASSPPAGGGELFF
NA	TRBV6-1	16	CASSLVQGRRDTEAFF
NA	TRBV5-1	13	CASNSHPRAEAFF
many	TRBV12-3/TRBV12-4	15	CASSRLAGGLDTQYF
NA	TRBV6-2/TRBV6-3	20	CASSYSIVGGRDELNNEQFF
many	TRBV7-6	15	CASSGIGTDPLGYTF
few	TRBV11-2	16	CASSSPDRDLQETQYF
NA	TRBV5-6	15	CTSSQDGFGSDTQYF
NA	TRBV7-9	14	CASSFSKQRETQYF
NA	TRBV27	15	CASSFRGRDNQPQHF
few	TRBV12-3/TRBV12-4	13	CASSPTTDYGYTF
few	TRBV11-3	15	CASMPGGPRYNEQFF
NA	TRBV4-2	16	CASSQDKTFRIYGYTF
NA	TRBV7-9	14	CASSTVGAYNEQFF
few	TRBV4-1	16	CASSQGGRGWPYGYTF
few	TRBV27	16	CASSPPGDGSYNEQFF
NA	TRBV12-3/TRBV12-4	16	CASTLGGGWGNTEAFF
many	TRBV5-6	14	CASSFRQTLGGYTF
NA	TRBV7-2	15	CASSQSLLGVNEQFF
few	TRBV2	17	CASIGLAGASGTGELFF
few	TRBV7-9	15	CASSSYLEAQGQAFF
NA	TRBV6-6	16	CASSYDAGATTDTQYF
NA	TRBV24-1	13	CATSDSGTLGAFF
NA	TRBV12-3/TRBV12-4	15	CASSLGEGRTDTQYF
few	TRBV6-1	16	CASSTGGSGVSYEQYF
NA	TRBV4-1	16	CASSQDRNVNGYEQYF
NA	TRBV7-9	16	CASSLVTEGTGNTIYF
NA	TRBV7-6	16	CASSPLVGGGGNEQFF
NA	TRBV2	13	CASSGLGLLGYTF
NA	TRBV28	15	CASSLRGDSEYEQYF
NA	TRBV24-1	14	CATSDFANTGELFF
NA	TRBV10-3	15	CAISGPEGRPDEQYF
NA	TRBV2	14	CASSVRQGGNTIYF
NA	TRBV7-2	15	CASIMGTGRVETQYF
NA	TRBV7-9	14	CAILLLGGGDIQYF
few	TRBV28	12	CASSLRGFEAFF
NA	TRBV5-3	14	CASVGGLATDTQYF
NA	TRBV4-1	15	CASSQEQGTNYEQYF
NA	TRBV12-3/TRBV12-4	13	CASSWLAGTEAFF
NA	TRBV5-4	13	CASSTGEGEKLFF
NA	TRBV6-5	17	CASSCNRDRPENTEAFF